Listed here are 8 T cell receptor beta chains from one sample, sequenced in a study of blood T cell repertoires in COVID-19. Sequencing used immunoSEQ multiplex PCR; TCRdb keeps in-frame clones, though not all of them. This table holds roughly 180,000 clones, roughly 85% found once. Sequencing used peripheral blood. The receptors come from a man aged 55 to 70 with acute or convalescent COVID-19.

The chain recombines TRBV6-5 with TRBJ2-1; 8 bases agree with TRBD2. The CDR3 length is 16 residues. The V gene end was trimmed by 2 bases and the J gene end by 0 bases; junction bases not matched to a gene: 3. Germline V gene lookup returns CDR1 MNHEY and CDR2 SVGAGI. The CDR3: CASSYAGTSSYNEQFF. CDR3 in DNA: TGTGCCAGCAGTTACGCCGGGACTAGCTCCTACAATGAGCAGTTCTTC.

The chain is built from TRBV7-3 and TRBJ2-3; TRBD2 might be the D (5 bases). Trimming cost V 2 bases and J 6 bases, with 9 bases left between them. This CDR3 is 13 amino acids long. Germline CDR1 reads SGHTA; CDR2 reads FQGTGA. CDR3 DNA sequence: TGTGCCAGCAGCTTAGGGCCGGGGGATACGCAGTATTTT. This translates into CASSLGPGDTQYF. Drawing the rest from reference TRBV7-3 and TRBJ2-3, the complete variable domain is GAGVSQTPSNKVTEKGKYVELRCDPISGHTALYWYRQSLGQGPEFLIYFQGTGAADDSGLPNDRFFAVRPEGSVSTLKIQRTERGDSAVYLCASSLGPGDTQYFGPGTRLTVL.

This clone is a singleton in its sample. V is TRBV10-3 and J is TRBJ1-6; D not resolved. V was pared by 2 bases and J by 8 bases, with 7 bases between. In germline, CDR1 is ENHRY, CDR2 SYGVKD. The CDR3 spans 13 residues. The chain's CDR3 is CAISEAEYSPLHF. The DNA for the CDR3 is TGTGCCATCAGTGAGGCAGAATATTCACCCCTCCACTTT.

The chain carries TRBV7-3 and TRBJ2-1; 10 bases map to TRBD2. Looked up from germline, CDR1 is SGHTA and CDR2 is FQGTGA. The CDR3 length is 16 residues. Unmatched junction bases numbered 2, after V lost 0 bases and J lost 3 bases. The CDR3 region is CASSLTRTSGYNEQFF. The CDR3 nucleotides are TGTGCCAGCAGCTTAACCCGGACTAGCGGCTACAATGAGCAGTTCTTC.

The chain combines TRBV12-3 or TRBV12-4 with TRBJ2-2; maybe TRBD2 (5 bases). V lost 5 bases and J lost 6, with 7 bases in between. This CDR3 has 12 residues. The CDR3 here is CASSAGAGELFF. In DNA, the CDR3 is TGTGCCAGCAGTGCGGGTGCCGGGGAGCTGTTTTTT.

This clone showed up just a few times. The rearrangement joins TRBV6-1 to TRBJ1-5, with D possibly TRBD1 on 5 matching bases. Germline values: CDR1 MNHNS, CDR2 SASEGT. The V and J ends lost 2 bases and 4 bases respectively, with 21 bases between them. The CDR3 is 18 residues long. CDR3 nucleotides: TGTGCCAGCAGTGAACTAGCGACTGCCGGCAGGGTTAATCAGCCCCAGCATTTT. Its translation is CASSELATAGRVNQPQHF.

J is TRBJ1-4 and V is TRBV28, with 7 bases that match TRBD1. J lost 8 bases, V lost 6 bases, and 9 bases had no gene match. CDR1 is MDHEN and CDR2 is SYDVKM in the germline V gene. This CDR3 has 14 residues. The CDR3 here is CASRRGQSNEKLFF. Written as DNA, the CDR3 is TGTGCCAGCAGGAGGGGGCAGTCCAACGAAAAACTGTTTTTT.

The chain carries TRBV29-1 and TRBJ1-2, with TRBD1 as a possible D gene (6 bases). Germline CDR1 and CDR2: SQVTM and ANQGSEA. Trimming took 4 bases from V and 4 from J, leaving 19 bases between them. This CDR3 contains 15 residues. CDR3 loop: CSVVDPKDSGYGYTF. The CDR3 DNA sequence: TGCAGCGTTGTGGATCCCAAGGACAGTGGCTATGGCTACACCTTC.